The 14 T cell receptor beta chains reported below all come from one sample, sequenced in a study of T-cell memory formation after mild COVID-19. MiXCR, applied by TCRdb to the 5' RACE reads, yields one record per CDR3 protein. The data contain about 190,000 distinct CDR3 sequences, about 27% of them singletons. The sequencing input was PBMCs or a T cell subset sorted from them (not recorded which). The receptors were sampled from an adult woman who had mild COVID-19 (a few samples of this study predate the infection). Cell type and time point are not known.

The chain recombines TRBV5-6 with TRBJ2-2; D perhaps matches TRBD2 (7 bases). V lost 1 base and J 3 bases, leaving 22 bases between the germline ends. Germline CDR1 SGHDT, CDR2 YYEEEE. The CDR3 is 19 residues long. CDR3 in amino acids: CASSLPYLGGDGDTGELFF. In nucleotides, the CDR3 is TGTGCCAGCAGCTTGCCCTACCTAGGGGGGGACGGGGACACCGGGGAGCTGTTTTTT.

This clonotype appeared a few times. This chain connects TRBV4-2 to TRBJ1-2, with D tentatively TRBD1 (6 bases). CDR3 length: 14 amino acids. CDR1 LGHNA and CDR2 YNFKEQ come from the germline V gene. Trimming shortened V by 0 bases and J by 7 bases, and 12 bases separated the two germline ends. The CDR3 region has the DNA TGTGCCAGCAGCCAAGACAGGGGAGACCGTGGCTACACCTTC. As protein: CASSQDRGDRGYTF.

There are a few counts of this clonotype. CDR3 DNA: TGTGCCAGCAGCCAAGGTTGGACAGGGGTGGATGGCTACACCTTC. Its protein product is CASSQGWTGVDGYTF. The chain recombines TRBV14 with TRBJ1-2; 9 nucleotides line up with TRBD1. J was trimmed by 6 bases and V by 1 base; bases with no gene match: 6. The CDR3 is made up of 15 amino acids. Germline-derived CDR1 and CDR2 are SGHDN and FVKESK.

The table lists this clonotype with a few counts. The rearrangement joins TRBV29-1 to TRBJ2-7; possibly TRBD1 for D (5 bases). The V and J ends lost 4 bases and 3 bases respectively, with 19 bases between them. The germline V gene has CDR1 SQVTM and CDR2 ANQGSEA. The CDR3 runs to 15 residues. The CDR3 sequence: CSVVVPTPGLYEQYF. Here the CDR3 DNA reads TGCAGCGTTGTGGTCCCCACCCCAGGGCTCTACGAGCAGTACTTC.

This clonotype has just a few counts. The J gene is TRBJ2-5, the V gene TRBV24-1; D unclear. There are 13 residues in the CDR3. Trimming shortened V by 9 bases and J by 1 base, and 11 bases separated the two germline ends. Germline CDR1 and CDR2: KGHDR and SFDVKD. The CDR3 protein is CATQAALQETQYF. In nucleotides, the CDR3 is TGTGCCACCCAGGCGGCTCTCCAAGAGACCCAGTACTTC.

The chain is built from TRBV6-5 and TRBJ1-2; D call uncertain. The CDR3 spans 14 residues. With 6 bases removed from V and 8 bases from J, the gap between germline ends came to 19 bases. The V gene's germline CDR1 is MNHEY and CDR2 SVGAGI. CDR3 bases: TGTGCCAGCAGCCCCTCCTTGTTTCGGAACGGCTACACCTTC. Translated: CASSPSLFRNGYTF.

The chain's CDR3 is CASSYGTGSSTGELFF. The CDR3 DNA reads as TGTGCCAGCAGCTACGGGACAGGGTCAAGCACCGGGGAGCTGTTTTTT. The chain is built from TRBV5-6 and TRBJ2-2; 9 positions agree with TRBD1. The V gene's germline CDR1 is SGHDT and CDR2 YYEEEE. This CDR3 spans 16 amino acids. V lost 3 bases and J lost 4; bases outside the gene matches: 7.

V is TRBV7-8 and J is TRBJ2-7; TRBD1 might be the D (6 bases). CDR3 size: 15 residues. Germline V lookup: CDR1 SGHVS, CDR2 FQNEAQ. The V gene lost 2 bases and the J gene lost 0 bases, with 11 bases spanning the gap. The CDR3, as DNA: TGTGCCAGCAGCTTAACCCGGACAGACTCCTACGAGCAGTACTTC. Protein sequence: CASSLTRTDSYEQYF.

In this sample, this clonotype turned up a few times. The chain uses TRBV19 and TRBJ2-1; TRBD2 agrees at 8 bases. This CDR3 is built from 16 residues. Unmatched junction bases numbered 10, after V lost 6 bases and J lost 3 bases. The V gene's germline CDR1 is LNHDA and CDR2 SQIVND (reference sequence). For the CDR3, the DNA is TGTGCCAGTAGAGTGGTAGCGGGACTTAGCTACAATGAGCAGTTCTTC. Translated: CASRVVAGLSYNEQFF.

This clonotype was detected only a few times. The chain is built from TRBV15 and TRBJ1-2; TRBD1 matches 7 bases. Trimming took 1 base from V and 8 from J; bases not matched to a gene: 10. Germline values: CDR1 LNHNV, CDR2 YYDKDF (reference sequence). The CDR3 runs to 15 residues. The CDR3 loop is CATSRADREPPGYTF. The CDR3 region has the DNA TGTGCCACCAGCAGAGCAGACAGGGAACCCCCAGGCTACACCTTC.

CDR3 coding DNA: TGTGCCAGCAGCTTCCCCTCCCTGGTCAGGGGGCGGAAAGAAAAACTGTTTTTT. It encodes CASSFPSLVRGRKEKLFF. V usage is TRBV7-3 and J usage is TRBJ1-4; TRBD1 matches at 8 bases. The CDR3 spans 18 residues. After removal of 3 bases from V and 8 bases from J, the junction contained 17 bases not matched to a gene. Per the germline V gene, CDR1 is SGHTA and CDR2 is FQGTGA.

The V call is TRBV7-9, the J call TRBJ1-2, with 9 bases that match TRBD1. The ends lost 5 bases at V and 5 bases at J; junction bases unmatched: 9. The CDR3 sequence is 15 residues long. Germline-derived CDR1 and CDR2 are SEHNR and FQNEAQ (reference sequence). The CDR3 DNA follows: TGTGCCAGCAGCCTACGACAGGGGGTAGGGTATGGCTACACCTTC. This gives the protein CASSLRQGVGYGYTF.

There are a few counts of this clonotype. This chain connects TRBV10-3 to TRBJ2-3, with D uncertain. Trimming cost V 5 bases and J 2 bases, with 8 bases left between them. This CDR3 spans 13 amino acids. Germline CDR1 is ENHRY and CDR2 is SYGVKD. This CDR3 is CAISSKDTDTQYF. DNA of the CDR3: TGTGCCATCAGTTCGAAGGACACAGATACGCAGTATTTT.

This chain links TRBV4-2 with TRBJ2-5, with 16 bases aligning to TRBD2. Germline CDR1 reads LGHNA; CDR2 reads YNFKEQ. V lost 0 bases and J lost 6; bases outside the gene matches: 4. This CDR3 is built from 17 residues. CDR3 in DNA: TGTGCCAGCAGCCAAGAGGGGACTAGCGGGGGGGTGAAGACCCAGTACTTC. The encoded protein is CASSQEGTSGGVKTQYF.